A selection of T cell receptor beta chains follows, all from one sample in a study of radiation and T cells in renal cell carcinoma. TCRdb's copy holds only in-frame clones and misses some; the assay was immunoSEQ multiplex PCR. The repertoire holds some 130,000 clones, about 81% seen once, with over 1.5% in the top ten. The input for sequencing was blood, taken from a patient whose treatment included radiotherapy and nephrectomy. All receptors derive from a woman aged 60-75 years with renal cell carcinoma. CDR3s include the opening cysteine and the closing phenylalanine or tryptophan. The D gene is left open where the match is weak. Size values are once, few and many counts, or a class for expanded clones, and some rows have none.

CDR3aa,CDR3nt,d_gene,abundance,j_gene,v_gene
CASSVDGTAYNEQFF,TGTGCCAGCAGCGTAGATGGGACTGCCTACAATGAGCAGTTCTTC,.,once,TRBJ2-1,TRBV9
CASSFGTGGAGNTIYF,TGTGCCAGCAGCTTTGGGACAGGGGGAGCTGGAAACACCATATATTTT,TRBD1,many,TRBJ1-3,TRBV7-9
CASGDRTPTYEQYF,TGTGCCAGTGGGGATAGGACACCCACCTACGAGCAGTACTTC,.,.,TRBJ2-7,TRBV19
CASSSRRDSPLHF,TGTGCCAGCAGCTCCCGTCGGGATTCACCCCTCCACTTT,.,.,TRBJ1-6,TRBV7-9
CASSLEGYGYTF,TGTGCCAGCAGCTTGGAGGGATATGGCTACACCTTC,.,.,TRBJ1-2,TRBV5-4
CSVGAGLAGGFSSTDTQYF,TGCAGCGTTGGAGCGGGACTAGCGGGAGGGTTCTCTAGCACAGATACGCAGTATTTT,TRBD2,.,TRBJ2-3,TRBV29-1
CASSSQGASKTQYF,TGTGCCAGTAGCTCGCAGGGGGCATCAAAGACCCAGTACTTC,TRBD1,.,TRBJ2-5,TRBV19
CASSQDWEGNEKLFF,TGCGCCAGCAGCCAAGACTGGGAGGGAAATGAAAAACTGTTTTTT,.,.,TRBJ1-4,TRBV4-1
CASSRRMGGTEAFF,TGTGCCAGCAGCCGTCGAATGGGGGGAACTGAAGCTTTCTTT,.,.,TRBJ1-1,TRBV5-6
CASSLSRGNQETQYF,TGTGCCAGTAGCCTTTCGCGGGGAAACCAAGAGACCCAGTACTTC,.,.,TRBJ2-5,TRBV19
CASSEEKTPSTDTQYF,TGTGCCAGCAGTGAAGAAAAGACGCCTAGCACAGATACGCAGTATTTT,.,.,TRBJ2-3,TRBV2
CASSYWQGQEKLFF,TGTGCCAGCAGTTATTGGCAGGGTCAGGAAAAACTGTTTTTT,.,.,TRBJ1-4,TRBV6-5
CASTPGTSGPYEQYF,TGTGCCAGCACCCCAGGGACTAGCGGACCTTACGAGCAGTACTTC,TRBD2,once,TRBJ2-7,TRBV28
CASSYSTVNTEAFF,TGTGCCAGCAGTTACTCGACAGTCAACACTGAAGCTTTCTTT,.,few,TRBJ1-1,TRBV6-5
CASSFGTVSTDTQYF,TGCGCCAGCAGCTTTGGGACAGTCAGCACAGATACGCAGTATTTT,TRBD1,.,TRBJ2-3,TRBV5-1
CASSLARETQYF,TGTGCCAGCAGTCTAGCCCGGGAGACCCAGTACTTC,.,.,TRBJ2-5,TRBV6-1
CAWGEEGREDEQYF,TGTGCCTGGGGCGAAGAAGGGAGGGAGGACGAGCAGTACTTC,TRBD2,.,TRBJ2-7,TRBV30
CASSGLTSGILGEQFF,TGTGCCAGCAGTGGTCTCACTAGCGGGATTCTTGGTGAGCAGTTCTTC,TRBD2,.,TRBJ2-1,TRBV25-1
CASSLEGRGTGNTIYF,TGTGCCAGCAGCTTAGAGGGTCGGGGAACTGGAAACACCATATATTTT,.,.,TRBJ1-3,TRBV11-2
CASSVVSGWGEEQPQHF,TGTGCCAGCAGCGTAGTGAGTGGTTGGGGAGAAGAACAGCCCCAGCATTTT,.,.,TRBJ1-5,TRBV9
CASSWGGGLGYGYTF,TGTGCCAGCAGCTGGGGAGGGGGACTGGGCTATGGCTACACCTTC,.,.,TRBJ1-2,TRBV7-2
CASSPPTGESTEAFF,TGTGCCAGCAGCCCACCGACAGGGGAGAGCACTGAAGCTTTCTTT,TRBD1,.,TRBJ1-1,TRBV7-9
CASSLVGEETQYF,TGTGCCAGCAGCTTAGTTGGGGAGGAGACCCAGTACTTC,.,.,TRBJ2-5,TRBV7-2
CSANSGMEFF,TGCAGTGCCAACAGCGGGATGGAGTTCTTC,TRBD2,.,TRBJ2-1,TRBV20-1
CASSLDPGQPNSPLHF,TGCGCCAGCAGCTTGGACCCTGGACAGCCCAATTCACCCCTCCACTTT,.,.,TRBJ1-6,TRBV5-1
CASSTGLAGGLYNEQFF,TGTGCCAGCAGCACGGGACTAGCGGGAGGACTCTACAATGAGCAGTTCTTC,TRBD2,.,TRBJ2-1,TRBV9
CASTGTGAHEQYF,TGTGCCAGTACCGGGACAGGGGCCCACGAGCAGTACTTC,TRBD1,.,TRBJ2-7,TRBV27
CASTHPSGTLTETQYF,TGTGCCAGCACCCACCCTAGCGGGACCCTAACGGAGACCCAGTACTTC,TRBD2,.,TRBJ2-5,TRBV7-8
CASSLTAGTGTENTEAFF,TGTGCCAGCTCCCTTACAGCCGGGACAGGGACCGAGAACACTGAAGCTTTCTTT,TRBD1,.,TRBJ1-1,TRBV18
CASSESRVVGTGELFF,TGCGCCAGCAGTGAGTCCAGGGTTGTTGGCACCGGGGAGCTGTTTTTT,.,.,TRBJ2-2,TRBV10-2
CASSIRTGGTNEKLFF,TGTGCCAGCAGTATTCGGACAGGGGGCACTAATGAAAAACTGTTTTTT,TRBD1,.,TRBJ1-4,TRBV2
CASSSSPSGSGGEQFF,TGCGCCAGCAGCTCCTCCCCTAGCGGGAGTGGGGGTGAGCAGTTCTTC,TRBD2,few,TRBJ2-1,TRBV5-1
CASGTYEQYF,TGTGCCAGCGGCACCTACGAGCAGTACTTC,.,.,TRBJ2-7,TRBV7-6